The entry below gives a single T cell receptor (beta chain) sequence along with its context. The data originate from a study of blood T cell repertoires in COVID-19. Overall study: The samples span acute and convalescent COVID-19 from the United States, Italy and Spain. PBMCs, B-cell-depleted T cells, or T cells were the source of the cDNA or gDNA that made up the material.

As originally analysed: Amplification with reference gene primers provided the estimates of nucleated cell counts. This table comes from immunoSEQ multiplex PCR, and its TCRdb copy is limited to in-frame clones, with some not included. That table supplies the V and J calls and clone size; D and trimming were determined from the DNA. The sample lists tens of thousands of clones, roughly 83% occurring once. The germline gives CDR1 MNHEY, CDR2 SVGEGT. The CDR3 contains 15 residues. With 0 bases removed from V and 7 bases from J, the gap between germline ends came to 13 bases. Material for sequencing was peripheral blood. The source of this sequence is a man between 65 and 85 years old with acute or convalescent COVID-19. This rearrangement joins TRBV6-2 or TRBV6-3 to TRBJ2-1; tentative D call: TRBD1 (5 bases). CDR3 region: CASSYSDSRGNEQFF. The CDR3 DNA follows: TGTGCCAGCAGTTACTCAGACTCTAGGGGTAATGAGCAGTTCTTC.